The 14 T cell receptor beta chains in this list originate from one sample, sequenced in a study of T cells in Graves' hyperthyroidism and ophthalmopathy. What was amplified from RNA transcripts were TCR beta CDR3 regions. A first-round RT-PCR of the TCR CDR3 used the HTBI primer set. TCRdb re-called the multiplex PCR reads with MiXCR, one entry per CDR3 protein. The repertoire holds more than 650,000 distinct CDR3 sequences, with about 15% as singletons. The sequenced material came from blood. These receptors were taken from a woman aged 18-30 years with Graves' hyperthyroidism.

The V gene is TRBV28, the J gene TRBJ1-1; D unclear. The CDR3 runs 13 residues. Germline CDR1 MDHEN, CDR2 SYDVKM. The V and J ends lost 8 bases and 1 base respectively, with 11 bases between them. Here the CDR3 DNA reads TGTGCCAGCTCAGACTGGGAGAACACTGAAGCTTTCTTT. Translated, it gives CASSDWENTEAFF.

This clonotype was counted a few times. The rearrangement joins TRBV27 to TRBJ2-1; no clear D. Trimming left V 3 bases short and J 4 bases short, with 16 bases between. Germline CDR1 MNHEY, CDR2 SMNVEV (reference sequence). This CDR3 has 16 residues. CDR3 in amino acids: CASSFTPGMGYNEQFF. As DNA, the CDR3 is TGTGCCAGCAGTTTTACCCCGGGTATGGGGTACAATGAGCAGTTCTTC.

There are a few counts of this clonotype. The V call is TRBV28, the J call TRBJ2-2; a weak D match, TRBD2 (6 bases). V was clipped by 6 bases and J by 6 bases, with 14 bases between them. The CDR3 has 14 residues. Germline values: CDR1 MDHEN, CDR2 SYDVKM. The CDR3, as DNA: TGTGCCAGCAGCCTCAGTGGAGGGCCCGGGGAGCTGTTTTTT. It codes for CASSLSGGPGELFF.

This clonotype was recorded many times. The gene calls are TRBV12-3 or TRBV12-4 and TRBJ1-4; 7 nucleotides match TRBD1. Trimming removed 3 bases from V and 2 bases from J; junction bases left unmatched: 3. There are 15 residues in the CDR3. DNA for the CDR3: TGTGCCAGCAGTTTTAAGGGGGCCACTAATGAAAAACTGTTTTTT. Protein sequence: CASSFKGATNEKLFF.

This clonotype has a count of ten or more. CDR3 amino acids: CASSPGRMNYGYTF. The CDR3 bases are TGTGCCAGCAGCCCGGGACGGATGAACTATGGCTACACCTTC. The chain has TRBV2 and TRBJ1-2, with D possibly TRBD1 on 5 matching bases. Trimming stripped 6 bases from V and 2 bases from J, with 13 bases between. The germline V gene has CDR1 SNHLY and CDR2 FYNNEI. The CDR3 sequence is 14 residues long.

The rearrangement uses TRBV7-3 and TRBJ2-2; D unresolved. Germline CDR1 reads SGHTA; CDR2 reads FQGTGA. Trimming took 0 bases from V and 4 from J, leaving 9 bases between them. CDR3 length equals 15 residues. The CDR3 DNA follows: TGTGCCAGCAGCTTAACTGGGATGCCCACCGGGGAGCTGTTTTTT. Protein product: CASSLTGMPTGELFF.

This clonotype was counted at least ten times. V gene TRBV5-8 combines with J gene TRBJ1-1; D is ambiguous. The CDR3 is made up of 12 amino acids. CDR1 is SGHTS, CDR2 YDEGEE, per germline. V shed 2 bases and J shed 7 bases, with 9 bases lying between them. The CDR3 DNA reads TGTGCCAGCAGCTTTACGACTAATGAAGCTTTCTTT. It is translated as CASSFTTNEAFF.

This clonotype was detected only a few times. V usage is TRBV6-1 and J usage is TRBJ2-2; 9 nucleotides align to TRBD2. V dropped 7 bases and J dropped 4; count of bases not matched to a gene: 7. The CDR3 has 15 amino acids. CDR1 is MNHNS and CDR2 is SASEGT in the germline V gene. CDR3 in DNA: TGTGCCAGCAATATAGCGGGAGAGCCCACCGGGGAGCTGTTTTTT. It specifies CASNIAGEPTGELFF.

The V call is TRBV27, the J call TRBJ2-5; 12 bases agree with TRBD1. V lost 4 bases to trimming and J lost 5 bases; unmatched junction nucleotides: 8. CDR3 size: 16 residues. Germline CDR1 reads MNHEY; CDR2 reads SMNVEV (reference sequence). The CDR3 loop reads CASSWGTGGAWETQYF. The CDR3 nucleotides are TGTGCCAGCAGTTGGGGGACAGGGGGCGCCTGGGAGACCCAGTACTTC.

This clonotype has at least ten counts. The V and J genes are TRBV27 and TRBJ2-6; D is ambiguous. The CDR3 runs 16 residues. Germline loops: CDR1 MNHEY, CDR2 SMNVEV (reference sequence). V was trimmed by 6 bases and J by 0 bases, leaving 12 bases between them. CDR3 sequence: CASRPFLSSGANVLTF. As DNA, the CDR3 is TGTGCCAGCAGACCGTTCCTTAGCTCTGGGGCCAACGTCCTGACTTTC.

The rearrangement links TRBV5-4 to TRBJ2-3; the match to TRBD2 covers 12 bases. This CDR3 comprises 17 residues. V shed 3 bases, J shed 3 bases, and the junction held 8 bases outside the gene matches. CDR1 is SGHNT, CDR2 YYREEE, per germline (reference sequence). The CDR3 spells CASSSASGRGVTDTQYF. Here the CDR3 DNA reads TGTGCCAGCAGCTCTGCTAGCGGGAGGGGTGTTACAGATACGCAGTATTTT.

With respect to this clonotype: Being one base from a much bigger clone, this may be a read error. This chain joins TRBV20-1 and TRBJ2-1, with D possibly being TRBD2 (6 bases). Germline V gene lookup returns CDR1 DFQATT and CDR2 SNEGSKA (reference sequence). Deletions cut 3 bases from V and 6 bases from J, with 21 bases between. CDR3 length: 16 residues. CDR3 nucleotide sequence: TGCAGTGCTAGGAGATTAATAACGGGAGTTTTCAATGAGCAGTTCTTC. Translating it yields CSARRLITGVFNEQFF.

The rearrangement uses TRBV3-1 and TRBJ2-1, with 10 bases identical to TRBD2. Trimming at V came to 0 bases and at J to 6 bases, leaving 8 bases not matched to a gene. The CDR3 has 17 amino acids. In germline, CDR1 is LGHDT, CDR2 YNNKEL (reference sequence). CDR3 sequence (DNA): TGTGCCAGCAGCCAAGAAATTATAAGCGGGAGGGGCAATGAGCAGTTCTTC. Its translation is CASSQEIISGRGNEQFF.

This clonotype has ten or more counts. The chain has TRBV20-1 and TRBJ2-1, with D perhaps TRBD2 (6 bases). V was trimmed by 6 bases and J by 2 bases, leaving 11 bases between them. CDR3 length equals 13 residues. In germline, CDR1 is DFQATT, CDR2 SNEGSKA (reference sequence). The CDR3 sequence: CSARDFPYNEQFF. The CDR3 coding sequence is TGCAGTGCCAGGGACTTTCCCTACAATGAGCAGTTCTTC.